This is a list of T cell receptor beta chains from one sample in a study of patients and donors after allogeneic stem cell transplantation. TCRdb analysed the RT-PCR reads with MiXCR anew, one entry per CDR3 protein. This sample has 800,000 to 1,000,000 distinct CDR3 sequences, with roughly 18% found just once. The sequenced sample was blood, either unsorted or a sorted T cell fraction (not recorded which). Every receptor here comes from a human donor who was either an allogeneic HSCT recipient or a stem cell or donor lymphocyte infusion donor (not recorded which). It is not recorded whose cells these are; they may come from a transplant donor. Both conserved end residues are part of each CDR3. The order of the fields is D gene, J gene, V gene, clone size, CDR3 DNA, CDR3 protein. The D gene is left open where the match is weak. The size of a clone is reported for some rows only, either as once, few or many, or as a class for expanded clones.

D gene: TRBD2; J gene: TRBJ2-7; V gene: TRBV6-2/TRBV6-3; clone size: few; CDR3 DNA: TGTGCCAGCAGTTATCCTTATAGCGGGCAACGCGCCTACGAGCAGTACTTC; CDR3 protein: CASSYPYSGQRAYEQYF
D gene: -; J gene: TRBJ2-1; V gene: TRBV6-2/TRBV6-3; clone size: -; CDR3 DNA: TGTGCCAGCAGATTACCGGTTAACAATGAGCAGTTCTTC; CDR3 protein: CASRLPVNNEQFF
D gene: TRBD2; J gene: TRBJ2-7; V gene: TRBV30; clone size: -; CDR3 DNA: TGTGCCTGGTCTGGAGTGGGAGGGTACGAGCAGTACTTC; CDR3 protein: CAWSGVGGYEQYF
D gene: -; J gene: TRBJ2-5; V gene: TRBV29-1; clone size: -; CDR3 DNA: TGCAGCGTTGAAGTGCGGGGGCAGGTCCGAGAGACCCAGTACTTC; CDR3 protein: CSVEVRGQVRETQYF
D gene: TRBD1; J gene: TRBJ2-3; V gene: TRBV24-1; clone size: -; CDR3 DNA: TGTGCCACCGGGGACAGGGGAAGTTCTGATACGCAGTATTTT; CDR3 protein: CATGDRGSSDTQYF
D gene: -; J gene: TRBJ2-1; V gene: TRBV20-1; clone size: -; CDR3 DNA: TGCAGTGCTAGGGATTCCGGGAAGGTGAATGAGCAGTTCTTC; CDR3 protein: CSARDSGKVNEQFF
D gene: TRBD1; J gene: TRBJ1-1; V gene: TRBV12-3/TRBV12-4; clone size: -; CDR3 DNA: TGTGCCAGCAGTTTTAGGACAGGCAATTCCTACGCTTTCTTT; CDR3 protein: CASSFRTGNSYAFF
D gene: TRBD1; J gene: TRBJ1-2; V gene: TRBV5-1; clone size: few; CDR3 DNA: TGCGCCAGCGGGGACGGACAGGGTGTTGGCTACACCTTC; CDR3 protein: CASGDGQGVGYTF
D gene: TRBD2; J gene: TRBJ2-3; V gene: TRBV20-1; clone size: -; CDR3 DNA: TGCAGTGCTAGAGACAGCAGCGGGACCCTAGATACGCAGTATTTT; CDR3 protein: CSARDSSGTLDTQYF
D gene: -; J gene: TRBJ1-2; V gene: TRBV6-5; clone size: few; CDR3 DNA: TGTGCCAGCAGTTATAAAGGTTACAGGTCCTATGGCTACACCTTC; CDR3 protein: CASSYKGYRSYGYTF
D gene: -; J gene: TRBJ1-2; V gene: TRBV20-1; clone size: -; CDR3 DNA: TGCAGTGCTAGAGATTGGGGTCGAGCGGACTATGGCTACACCTTC; CDR3 protein: CSARDWGRADYGYTF
D gene: -; J gene: TRBJ2-2; V gene: TRBV12-3/TRBV12-4; clone size: -; CDR3 DNA: TGTGCCAGCAAAAAGAGGCGGACCGGGGAGCTGTTTTTT; CDR3 protein: CASKKRRTGELFF
D gene: -; J gene: TRBJ2-3; V gene: TRBV12-3/TRBV12-4; clone size: -; CDR3 DNA: TGTGCCACCCGGCGTCAAGTAGATACGCAGTATTTT; CDR3 protein: CATRRQVDTQYF
D gene: -; J gene: TRBJ2-6; V gene: TRBV10-3; clone size: -; CDR3 DNA: TGTGCCATCAGCGGGACTGGCTTTGGGGCCAACGTCCTGACTTTC; CDR3 protein: CAISGTGFGANVLTF
D gene: -; J gene: TRBJ2-1; V gene: TRBV4-3; clone size: -; CDR3 DNA: TGCGCCAGCAGCCAAGATGGTCAGATATATCTTGACAATGAGCAGTTCTTC; CDR3 protein: CASSQDGQIYLDNEQFF
D gene: -; J gene: TRBJ1-5; V gene: TRBV6-1; clone size: few; CDR3 DNA: TGTGCCAGCAGTGACGTCCAGAGGCAGGCCAATCAGCCCCAGCATTTT; CDR3 protein: CASSDVQRQANQPQHF
D gene: TRBD1; J gene: TRBJ2-5; V gene: TRBV9; clone size: few; CDR3 DNA: TGTGCCAGCAGCGACGGACAGGGGGGACAGACCCAGTACTTC; CDR3 protein: CASSDGQGGQTQYF
D gene: -; J gene: TRBJ1-3; V gene: TRBV12-3/TRBV12-4; clone size: -; CDR3 DNA: TGTGCCAGCACCCCCGAGGTGGGCAGGTCCACCATATATTTT; CDR3 protein: CASTPEVGRSTIYF
D gene: -; J gene: TRBJ2-5; V gene: TRBV12-3/TRBV12-4; clone size: many; CDR3 DNA: TGTGCCAGCAGCCCGTACCAAGAGACCCAGTACTTC; CDR3 protein: CASSPYQETQYF
D gene: -; J gene: TRBJ1-1; V gene: TRBV4-1; clone size: few; CDR3 DNA: TGCGCCAGCAGCCCCCCGGCAGCACCTATCATGAACACTGAAGCTTTCTTT; CDR3 protein: CASSPPAAPIMNTEAFF
D gene: TRBD1; J gene: TRBJ2-7; V gene: TRBV14; clone size: -; CDR3 DNA: TGTGCCAGCAGGGCTACCGGGACAGGGTGGTACGAGCAGTACTTC; CDR3 protein: CASRATGTGWYEQYF
D gene: TRBD1; J gene: TRBJ1-1; V gene: TRBV6-5; clone size: few; CDR3 DNA: TGTGCCAGCAGTTACTCGGTAGGACAGGGCGAAGACACTGAAGCTTTCTTT; CDR3 protein: CASSYSVGQGEDTEAFF
D gene: -; J gene: TRBJ2-7; V gene: TRBV12-3/TRBV12-4; clone size: few; CDR3 DNA: TGTGCCAGCAGTTTCCCGCTCTCCTACGAGCAGTACTTC; CDR3 protein: CASSFPLSYEQYF
D gene: -; J gene: TRBJ2-3; V gene: TRBV9; clone size: -; CDR3 DNA: TGTGCCAGCAGCGTAGACGGGGACGCCATGTATACGCAGTATTTT; CDR3 protein: CASSVDGDAMYTQYF
D gene: -; J gene: TRBJ2-1; V gene: TRBV27; clone size: few; CDR3 DNA: TGTGCCAGCAGTTTCCACAACAGAAAGCAGTTCTTC; CDR3 protein: CASSFHNRKQFF
D gene: TRBD2; J gene: TRBJ2-3; V gene: TRBV9; clone size: -; CDR3 DNA: TGTGCCAGCAGCGTTTCTAGCGGGGTGGTAACAGATACGCAGTATTTT; CDR3 protein: CASSVSSGVVTDTQYF
D gene: TRBD2; J gene: TRBJ2-7; V gene: TRBV6-5; clone size: few; CDR3 DNA: TGTGCCAGCAGTTACTCACTAGCGGGAGCCTACGAGCAGTACTTC; CDR3 protein: CASSYSLAGAYEQYF
D gene: -; J gene: TRBJ1-6; V gene: TRBV6-1; clone size: few; CDR3 DNA: TGTGCCAGCAGTAAAGGACAGAATTATAATTCACCCCTCCACTTT; CDR3 protein: CASSKGQNYNSPLHF
D gene: -; J gene: TRBJ2-3; V gene: TRBV9; clone size: few; CDR3 DNA: TGTGCCAGCAGCGTACACTGGGGGGGCCTGGGAGCAGATACGCAGTATTTT; CDR3 protein: CASSVHWGGLGADTQYF
D gene: -; J gene: TRBJ1-2; V gene: TRBV24-1; clone size: few; CDR3 DNA: TGTGCCACCAGTGATTTGAGGGAGCCAGGGGCCAGAGATGGCTACACCTTC; CDR3 protein: CATSDLREPGARDGYTF
D gene: -; J gene: TRBJ1-3; V gene: TRBV19; clone size: -; CDR3 DNA: TGTGCCAGTGGCGACGGAAACACCATATATTTT; CDR3 protein: CASGDGNTIYF
D gene: -; J gene: TRBJ1-2; V gene: TRBV25-1; clone size: few; CDR3 DNA: TGTGCCAGCAGTGAATATCAGGGGAACTATGGCTACACCTTC; CDR3 protein: CASSEYQGNYGYTF
D gene: TRBD2; J gene: TRBJ2-7; V gene: TRBV12-3/TRBV12-4; clone size: -; CDR3 DNA: TGTGCCAGCAGTTTTCGGACTAGTCTACCCTACGAGCAGTACTTC; CDR3 protein: CASSFRTSLPYEQYF
D gene: -; J gene: TRBJ1-1; V gene: TRBV7-8; clone size: -; CDR3 DNA: TGTGCCAGCAGTTCTAACAGGGTTGGTGCAGCTTTCTTT; CDR3 protein: CASSSNRVGAAFF
D gene: -; J gene: TRBJ2-3; V gene: TRBV5-1; clone size: few; CDR3 DNA: TGCGCCAGCAGCCCTCCTGTGGGAGGCACAGATACGCAGTATTTT; CDR3 protein: CASSPPVGGTDTQYF
D gene: -; J gene: TRBJ1-4; V gene: TRBV25-1; clone size: -; CDR3 DNA: TGTGCCAGCAGTGAAATTCGTCCAACTAATGAAAAACTGTTTTTT; CDR3 protein: CASSEIRPTNEKLFF
D gene: -; J gene: TRBJ2-1; V gene: TRBV29-1; clone size: -; CDR3 DNA: TGCAGCGTTGATGAGCTGGCGGGGAAGCTTTACAATGAGCAGTTCTTC; CDR3 protein: CSVDELAGKLYNEQFF
D gene: TRBD2; J gene: TRBJ2-7; V gene: TRBV5-1; clone size: -; CDR3 DNA: TGCGCCAGCAGCTCGACTAGCGGGAGAGAGGACGAGCAGTACTTC; CDR3 protein: CASSSTSGREDEQYF
D gene: TRBD1; J gene: TRBJ2-1; V gene: TRBV14; clone size: -; CDR3 DNA: TGTGCCAGCAGCACCCGACAGGGTATCTTCAATGAGCAGTTCTTC; CDR3 protein: CASSTRQGIFNEQFF
D gene: -; J gene: TRBJ2-4; V gene: TRBV2; clone size: -; CDR3 DNA: TGTGCCAGCAGTGACGGGAAAAACATTCAGTACTTC; CDR3 protein: CASSDGKNIQYF
D gene: -; J gene: TRBJ1-4; V gene: TRBV5-1; clone size: -; CDR3 DNA: TGCGCCAGCAGCTTGTCCTTTAATGAAAAACTGTTTTTT; CDR3 protein: CASSLSFNEKLFF
D gene: -; J gene: TRBJ2-5; V gene: TRBV5-1; clone size: -; CDR3 DNA: TGCGCCAGCAGCTTGGGGAGACAGCAAGAGACCCAGTACTTC; CDR3 protein: CASSLGRQQETQYF
D gene: -; J gene: TRBJ2-3; V gene: TRBV5-4; clone size: -; CDR3 DNA: TGTGCCAGCAGTTTTACCGGGGGCCTCACAGATACGCAGTATTTT; CDR3 protein: CASSFTGGLTDTQYF
D gene: TRBD2; J gene: TRBJ2-7; V gene: TRBV25-1; clone size: -; CDR3 DNA: TGTGCCAGCAGTGAGGCTAGCGGGAGGCCCTACGAGCAGTACTTC; CDR3 protein: CASSEASGRPYEQYF
D gene: -; J gene: TRBJ1-1; V gene: TRBV7-8; clone size: -; CDR3 DNA: TGTGCCAGCAGCCCCAGTCGGCTGGACACTGAAGCTTTCTTT; CDR3 protein: CASSPSRLDTEAFF
D gene: -; J gene: TRBJ2-5; V gene: TRBV6-2/TRBV6-3; clone size: -; CDR3 DNA: TGTGCCAGCAGATACTCGGACAGAGAGACCCAGTACTTC; CDR3 protein: CASRYSDRETQYF
D gene: TRBD2; J gene: TRBJ2-1; V gene: TRBV6-2/TRBV6-3; clone size: few; CDR3 DNA: TGTGCCAGCACTCTAGCGGGGGGCGCCAAGATAGGCGAGCAGTTCTTC; CDR3 protein: CASTLAGGAKIGEQFF
D gene: -; J gene: TRBJ1-2; V gene: TRBV12-5; clone size: -; CDR3 DNA: TGTGCTAGTGGTTCTGACGGAGCCTACTATGGCTACACCTTC; CDR3 protein: CASGSDGAYYGYTF
D gene: TRBD2; J gene: TRBJ2-7; V gene: TRBV6-5; clone size: -; CDR3 DNA: TGTGCCAGCAGTTTACTAGCGGAGCAGTACTTC; CDR3 protein: CASSLLAEQYF
D gene: -; J gene: TRBJ1-2; V gene: TRBV18; clone size: few; CDR3 DNA: TGTGCCAGCTCACCGTACAGCGCGACGGGAAGAAATGGCTACACCTTC; CDR3 protein: CASSPYSATGRNGYTF
D gene: TRBD1; J gene: TRBJ2-7; V gene: TRBV7-9; clone size: few; CDR3 DNA: TGTGCCAGCAGCTTGGGCAGGGGGCGTTCTGACGAGCAGTACTTC; CDR3 protein: CASSLGRGRSDEQYF
D gene: TRBD2; J gene: TRBJ2-2; V gene: TRBV12-3/TRBV12-4; clone size: -; CDR3 DNA: TGTGCCAGCAGGGCTAAGCGGGGCCCGAACACCGGGGAGCTGTTTTTT; CDR3 protein: CASRAKRGPNTGELFF
D gene: -; J gene: TRBJ1-5; V gene: TRBV7-9; clone size: few; CDR3 DNA: TGTGCCAGCAGCTCAGGGTTCAACCAGCCCCAGCATTTT; CDR3 protein: CASSSGFNQPQHF
D gene: -; J gene: TRBJ2-5; V gene: TRBV20-1; clone size: -; CDR3 DNA: TGCAGTGCTAGAGCGGCGTCCCAAGAGACCCAGTACTTC; CDR3 protein: CSARAASQETQYF
D gene: TRBD2; J gene: TRBJ2-3; V gene: TRBV11-3; clone size: -; CDR3 DNA: TGTGCCAGCAGCTTAGTAAGGGCTAGCGGGTACACAGATACGCAGTATTTT; CDR3 protein: CASSLVRASGYTDTQYF
D gene: -; J gene: TRBJ2-7; V gene: TRBV18; clone size: -; CDR3 DNA: TGTGCCAGCTCACCTAATCAGGGGGGATACGAGCAGTACTTC; CDR3 protein: CASSPNQGGYEQYF
D gene: -; J gene: TRBJ1-1; V gene: TRBV6-1; clone size: -; CDR3 DNA: TGTGCCAGCAATCCGGACAGCCCAAACACTGAAGCTTTCTTT; CDR3 protein: CASNPDSPNTEAFF
D gene: -; J gene: TRBJ1-2; V gene: TRBV12-3/TRBV12-4; clone size: -; CDR3 DNA: TGTGCCACCGACGGCCAGGGGCAGGGCTACACCTTC; CDR3 protein: CATDGQGQGYTF
D gene: -; J gene: TRBJ1-2; V gene: TRBV6-2/TRBV6-3; clone size: few; CDR3 DNA: TGTGCCAGCAGTTACGGGACGGTGGGTAACTATGGCTACACCTTC; CDR3 protein: CASSYGTVGNYGYTF
D gene: -; J gene: TRBJ2-3; V gene: TRBV20-1; clone size: few; CDR3 DNA: TGCAGTGCTACCCCGGGACAAACTAGCACAGATACGCAGTATTTT; CDR3 protein: CSATPGQTSTDTQYF